The subject of this entry is one T cell receptor beta chain. In this sample, this clonotype turned up many times. Its specific antigen is unknown. No quality values exist for individual bases; no much larger clone is one base distant. These data are taken from a study of CD8 T cells in ankylosing spondylitis (TCRdb year 2017). Describing the broader study: To find TCR variants linked to disease, the study profiled T cell receptor beta repertoires in ankylosing spondylitis patients and healthy donors. In total, the full study cohort was made up of roughly 110 healthy donors and 20 to 25 ankylosing spondylitis patients. Peripheral blood samples were taken, and synovial fluid was additionally collected from ankylosing spondylitis patients. Findings and caveats that apply to the study as a whole: The disease-linked clones showed a CD8+ phenotype and occurred at relatively low frequencies in peripheral blood. The disease-linked clones were reported as significantly enriched in matched synovial fluid samples from ankylosing spondylitis patients. Some motif variants were previously reported in synovial fluid and blood of reactive arthritis patients, suggesting common disease-initiation mechanisms. Blood from ankylosing spondylitis patients appeared to be characterized by a TCR beta motif composed of 7 to 9 highly homologous amino acid variants.

These reads were obtained on an Illumina HiSeq 2500. Quantitative 5'-RACE with molecular barcodes was used to prepare TCR beta libraries. The published analysis was carried out like this. Disease-linked TCR variants were identified with a new computational method built on a probabilistic model of VDJ rearrangement. TCRdb reprocessed the public reads (quality trimming at Q25 with fastp, clone calling with MiXCR) and kept in-frame beta chains. Rows with one shared CDR3 protein collapse into an entry with the most common genes and DNA. The V and J calls follow TCRdb's processing rather than the paper's. The sample table lists approximately 500,000 distinct CDR3 sequences, 12% of them with a count of one. The top ten clonotypes cover 6.5% to 7% of the sample. CDR1 is given as LGHNA and CDR2 as YNFKEQ, both from the germline V gene. V loses 5 bases, J loses 2 bases, and the germline ends lie 12 bases apart. From cysteine to phenylalanine, the CDR3 is 14 amino acids long. Only the CDR3 DNA stays, 42 bases, in frame from base 1.

The rearrangement joined TRBV4-2 to TRBJ1-2, and possibly TRBD1, on 5 matching bases. The receptor's source is a male donor with ankylosing spondylitis. The material sequenced was blood, either unsorted or a sorted T cell fraction (not recorded which). The encoded CDR3 is CASSNGGGNYGYTF. At the DNA level, the sequence is TGTGCCAGCAGCAATGGGGGAGGCAACTATGGCTACACCTTC.